A selection of T cell receptor beta chains follows, all from one sample in a study of identical twins. TCRdb reprocessed the 5' RACE reads via MiXCR and lists one record per CDR3 protein. The sample shows 400,000 to 550,000 distinct CDR3 sequences, 22% of them seen only once. These data were also reused for a study on T cells expressing NK-cell markers.

Sequenced material: CD4+ T cells sorted from blood. These receptors all stem from a woman aged 18 to 35 in good health. Both conserved end residues are part of each CDR3. The order of the fields is V gene, J gene, CDR3 protein.

TRBV12-3/TRBV12-4	TRBJ1-1	CASKLQGNTEAFF
TRBV24-1	TRBJ2-5	CATSEGTSGQETQYF
TRBV5-8	TRBJ1-2	CASSLNRDNYGYTF
TRBV6-1	TRBJ1-6	CASISGTGGSPLHF
TRBV20-1	TRBJ1-6	CSARETGGNSPLHF
TRBV9	TRBJ1-2	CASSVESRGYTF
TRBV7-3	TRBJ2-3	CASSPTLSTGYGTQYF
TRBV20-1	TRBJ2-3	CSAWSSGSPDTQYF
TRBV6-5	TRBJ2-1	CASSYRLAKGEQFF
TRBV20-1	TRBJ1-4	CSAPDRGWEKLFF
TRBV7-9	TRBJ2-7	CASSPRTLGRGHYEQYF
TRBV24-1	TRBJ2-1	CATSDLLYNEQFF
TRBV7-3	TRBJ1-2	CASSLTGENGYTF
TRBV20-1	TRBJ2-1	CSARVGGSGATNEQFF
TRBV6-5	TRBJ1-6	CASSYSFRPGVNSPLHF
TRBV2	TRBJ2-7	CASSEIYEQYF
TRBV7-9	TRBJ1-6	CASTTRRESPLHF
TRBV12-3/TRBV12-4	TRBJ2-2	CASSMDRGAGELFF
TRBV7-9	TRBJ2-5	CASSLTGQLQETQYF
TRBV11-2	TRBJ1-1	CASSPWARGDPVNTEAFF
TRBV5-1	TRBJ1-1	CASSLGDRGGTEAFF
TRBV4-3	TRBJ2-2	CASSQETGTGTGELFF
TRBV20-1	TRBJ2-2	CSARARTTGELFF
TRBV6-1	TRBJ2-1	CASRPWASGNLNEQFF
TRBV20-1	TRBJ1-2	CRAQGSSGYTF
TRBV2	TRBJ2-1	CASSEGQGRNNEQFF
TRBV20-1	TRBJ2-3	CSARGGGGWTDTQYF
TRBV10-3	TRBJ2-3	CAISERHTGDGADTQYF
TRBV20-1	TRBJ2-1	CSADPRQPSSYNEQFF
TRBV7-2	TRBJ1-1	CASSWGSGVNTEAFF
TRBV6-6	TRBJ2-1	CASTNRDNEQFF
TRBV5-1	TRBJ2-1	CASSPWGGSEQFF
TRBV5-1	TRBJ1-1	CASSLDPGTEAFF
TRBV3-1	TRBJ1-6	CASSQLDRLGSPLHF
TRBV7-9	TRBJ2-2	CASSLMTTGTGELFF
TRBV20-1	TRBJ2-1	CSATHPSSYNEQFF
TRBV6-1	TRBJ1-5	CASKGAGGQPQHF
TRBV6-1	TRBJ1-5	CASQYTGSGNQPQHF
TRBV29-1	TRBJ2-5	CSSGRPQETQYF
TRBV29-1	TRBJ2-1	CSGENRGYNEQFF
TRBV12-3/TRBV12-4	TRBJ1-1	CASSWGRSKAFF